The 16 T cell receptor beta chains reported below all come from one sample, sequenced in a study of CD8+ T cells in alopecia areata. The treatment denotes: oral pan-JAK inhibitor, 5-10 mg twice daily. Following extraction, RNA underwent reverse transcription to cDNA, which served as the sequencing template. Clones were sequenced by immunoSEQ multiplex PCR, and TCRdb holds only the in-frame ones, with some missing. The data hold under 350,000 clones, with roughly 50% observed a single time. The sequencing here drew on CD4+ T cells sorted from blood, taken at week 24, from a patient treated with tofacitinib. The source of these receptors is a human donor with alopecia areata.

The CDR3: CASRPPRLPYEQYF. The CDR3 coding sequence is TGTGCCAGCAGACCACCCCGCCTTCCCTACGAGCAGTACTTC. The rearrangement joins TRBV28 to TRBJ2-7; D is uncertain. CDR3 length: 14 residues. From germline, CDR1 is MDHEN and CDR2 SYDVKM. Trimming removed 6 bases at V and 2 bases at J, with 14 bases between.

The chain recombines TRBV30 with TRBJ2-7; D call uncertain. Germline values: CDR1 GTSNPN, CDR2 SVGIG (reference sequence). The CDR3 runs to 11 residues. V was cut by 4 bases and J by 5 bases, with 9 bases left in between. The CDR3: CAWTRVHEQYF. The CDR3 DNA follows: TGTGCCTGGACTAGAGTACACGAGCAGTACTTC.

The CDR3 region is CASAFGQGAGELFF. DNA of the CDR3: TGCGCCAGCGCGTTCGGACAGGGGGCCGGGGAGCTGTTTTTT. The chain combines TRBV5-1 with TRBJ2-2, with 10 bases that match TRBD1. Germline V CDR1 and CDR2: SGHRS, YFSETQ. The CDR3 covers 14 residues. The V gene end was trimmed by 7 bases and the J gene end by 6 bases; junction bases not matched to a gene: 6.

The genes are TRBV6-6 and TRBJ2-3; D not resolved. The CDR3 consists of 15 residues. V lost 6 bases to trimming and J lost 0 bases, with 13 bases between them. The V gene's germline CDR1 is MNHNY and CDR2 SVGAGI (reference sequence). CDR3 amino acids: CASSRLQGSTDTQYF. The CDR3 region has the DNA TGTGCCAGCAGCCGACTTCAAGGGAGCACAGATACGCAGTATTTT.

The chain recombines TRBV5-4 with TRBJ2-1; 12 bases align to TRBD1. J lost 9 bases, V lost 4 bases, and 8 bases had no gene match. This CDR3 is built from 15 residues. Germline CDR1 and CDR2: SGHNT and YYREEE (reference sequence). CDR3 sequence: CASSPPGQGATEQFF. CDR3 coding DNA: TGTGCCAGCAGCCCACCGGGACAGGGGGCTACTGAGCAGTTCTTC.

The gene calls are TRBV5-1 and TRBJ1-1; unclear D gene. The CDR3 runs 14 residues. Germline lookup yields CDR1 SGHRS and CDR2 YFSETQ. V gave up 5 bases and J gave up 7 bases, with 18 bases separating them. The CDR3 bases are TGCGCCAGCAGGCAAGGGCGAGGGCTTAGTGAAGCTTTCTTT. Its translation is CASRQGRGLSEAFF.

This clone was observed many times. The chain recombines TRBV2 with TRBJ2-7, with a weak D call TRBD1 (6 bases). V lost 8 bases, J lost 5 bases, and 16 bases lay in between. Germline loops: CDR1 SNHLY, CDR2 FYNNEI. CDR3 length equals 13 residues. The CDR3 DNA follows: TGTGCCAGCGTGCTCAGGGGAGTCAACGAGCAGTACTTC. As protein: CASVLRGVNEQYF.

The genes are TRBV29-1 and TRBJ2-1; TRBD2 is a possible D gene (8 bases). This CDR3 comprises 16 residues. Germline V CDR1 and CDR2: SQVTM, ANQGSEA. V was trimmed by 7 bases and J by 0 bases, leaving 19 bases between them. DNA of the CDR3: TGCAGCGCCACCAAGGGGGCGGGGGGCTCCTACAATGAGCAGTTCTTC. Amino acid sequence: CSATKGAGGSYNEQFF.

This clone was observed a few times. This chain links TRBV5-5 with TRBJ1-6; no clear D. Trimming took off 0 bases at V and 7 bases at J, with 11 bases between the two ends. CDR1 is SGHKS, CDR2 YYEKEE, per germline (reference sequence). The CDR3 is 15 residues long. The chain's CDR3 is CASSLVGSGNSPLHF. In nucleotides, the CDR3 is TGTGCCAGCAGCTTGGTGGGCAGCGGCAATTCACCCCTCCACTTT.

The sample holds a few counts of this clone. The chain carries TRBV5-1 and TRBJ1-6; 8 nucleotides agree with TRBD1. J was trimmed by 9 bases and V by 3 bases; bases with no gene match: 2. Looked up from germline, CDR1 is SGHRS and CDR2 is YFSETQ. This CDR3 comprises 13 residues. CDR3 sequence reads: CASSYGQGSPLHF. The CDR3 DNA follows: TGCGCCAGCAGCTATGGACAGGGTTCACCCCTCCACTTT.

This sequence joins TRBV7-2 and TRBJ1-5; 7 bases agree with TRBD1. Germline CDR1 reads SGHTA; CDR2 reads FQGNSA. The CDR3 extends over 16 amino acids. V gave up 5 bases and J gave up 2 bases; unmatched junction bases: 9. CDR3 amino acids: CASSPQTGLGNQPQHF. CDR3 DNA sequence: TGTGCCAGCAGCCCCCAGACAGGGTTGGGCAATCAGCCCCAGCATTTT. Looking up the rest from reference TRBV7-2 and TRBJ1-5 gives the full variable domain: GAGVSQSPSNKVTEKGKDVELRCDPISGHTALYWYRQSLGQGLEFLIYFQGNSAPDKSGLPSDRFSAERTGGSVSTLTIQRTQQEDSAVYLCASSPQTGLGNQPQHFGDGTRLSIL.

The chain combines TRBV7-2 with TRBJ1-2, with TRBD1 matching 8 bases. The CDR3 has 15 amino acids. J lost 8 bases, V lost 5 bases, and 13 bases had no gene match. Germline V gene data show CDR1 as SGHTA and CDR2 as FQGNSA. The CDR3 nucleotides are TGTGCCAGCAGCCCGTATGACAGGGGCGTGAGGGGCTACACCTTC. Amino acid sequence: CASSPYDRGVRGYTF. Together with reference TRBV7-2 and TRBJ1-2, the CDR3 gives the full variable domain: GAGVSQSPSNKVTEKGKDVELRCDPISGHTALYWYRQSLGQGLEFLIYFQGNSAPDKSGLPSDRFSAERTGGSVSTLTIQRTQQEDSAVYLCASSPYDRGVRGYTFGSGTRLTVV.

V is TRBV2 and J is TRBJ2-3; perhaps TRBD1 as D (6 bases). V dropped 11 bases and J dropped 0 bases, with 18 bases sitting between them. The germline V gene has CDR1 SNHLY and CDR2 FYNNEI. The CDR3 has 15 residues. Here the CDR3 DNA reads TGTGCCGGCAAAGGGACACTTCTTAGCACAGATACGCAGTATTTT. Translated: CAGKGTLLSTDTQYF.

V is TRBV15 and J is TRBJ2-7; D tentatively fits TRBD1 or TRBD2 (5 bases each). Per germline, CDR1 LNHNV and CDR2 YYDKDF (reference sequence). The CDR3 is 14 amino acids. V lost 7 bases and J 3 bases, leaving 16 bases between the germline ends. CDR3 in amino acids: CATMGEWAFYEQYF. As DNA, the CDR3 is TGTGCCACCATGGGGGAGTGGGCTTTCTACGAGCAGTACTTC.

V is TRBV30 and J is TRBJ2-6; D gene unclear. Germline assignment: CDR1 GTSNPN and CDR2 SVGIG (reference sequence). V gave up 4 bases and J gave up 2 bases, with 3 bases separating them. The CDR3 spans 12 residues. CDR3 DNA: TGTGCCTGGACTACTGGGGCCAACGTCCTGACTTTC. Its protein is CAWTTGANVLTF.

The V and J genes are TRBV5-1 and TRBJ1-1; no firm D call. The CDR3 is 15 amino acids. Germline V lookup: CDR1 SGHRS, CDR2 YFSETQ. Between the trimmed V and J ends, which lost 4 bases and 1 base, there was a span of 14 bases. The CDR3 here is CASSREVRSNTEAFF. CDR3 nucleotide sequence: TGCGCCAGCAGCCGGGAGGTCCGTTCGAACACTGAAGCTTTCTTT.